This T cell receptor (beta chain) derives from a study of PD-1 blockade in mismatch repair-deficient tumors. Libraries were prepared by immunoSEQ multiplex PCR; TCRdb keeps only in-frame clonotypes and omits some of them. Counted here are about 68,000 clones, about 78% occurring once; the ten biggest clones make up over 4.5%. Germline loops: CDR1 SEHNR, CDR2 FQNEAQ (reference sequence). V gave up 0 bases and J gave up 3 bases, with 11 bases separating them. This CDR3 comprises 15 residues. The chain recombines TRBV7-9 with TRBJ1-1; D is uncertain. This TCR was sampled from an adult with mismatch repair-deficient cancer. Specimen: peripheral blood, collected 2 weeks after starting pembrolizumab. The DNA for the CDR3 is TGTGCCAGCAGCTTAGCCGGAACGGCACACACTGAAGCTTTCTTT. Translating gives CASSLAGTAHTEAFF.